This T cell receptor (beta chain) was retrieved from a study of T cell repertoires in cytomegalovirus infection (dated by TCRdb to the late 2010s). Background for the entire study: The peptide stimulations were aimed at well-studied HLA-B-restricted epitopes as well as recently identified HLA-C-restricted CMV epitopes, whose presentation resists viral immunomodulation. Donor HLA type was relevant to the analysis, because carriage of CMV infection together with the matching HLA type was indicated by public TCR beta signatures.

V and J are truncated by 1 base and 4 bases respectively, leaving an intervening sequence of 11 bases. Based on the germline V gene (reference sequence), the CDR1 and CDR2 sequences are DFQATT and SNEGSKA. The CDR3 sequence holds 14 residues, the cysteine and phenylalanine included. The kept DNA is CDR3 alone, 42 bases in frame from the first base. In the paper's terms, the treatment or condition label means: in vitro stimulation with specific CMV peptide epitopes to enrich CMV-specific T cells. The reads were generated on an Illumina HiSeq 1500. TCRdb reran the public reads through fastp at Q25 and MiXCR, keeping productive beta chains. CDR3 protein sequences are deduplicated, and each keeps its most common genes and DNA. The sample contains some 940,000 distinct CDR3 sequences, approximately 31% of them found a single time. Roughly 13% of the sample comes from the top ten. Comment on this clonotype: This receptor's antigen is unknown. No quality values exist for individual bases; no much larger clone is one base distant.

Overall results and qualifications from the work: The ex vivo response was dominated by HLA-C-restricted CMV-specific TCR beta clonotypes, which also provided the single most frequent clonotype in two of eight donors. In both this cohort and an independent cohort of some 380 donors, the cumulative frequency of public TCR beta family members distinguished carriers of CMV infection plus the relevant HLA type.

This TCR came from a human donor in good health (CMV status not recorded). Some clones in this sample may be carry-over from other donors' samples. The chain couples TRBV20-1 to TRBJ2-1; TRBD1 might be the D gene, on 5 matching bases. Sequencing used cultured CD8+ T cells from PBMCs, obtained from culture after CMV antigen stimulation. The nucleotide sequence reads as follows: TGCAGTGCTAGAGTGGCAGGGCAATACAATGAGCAGTTCTTC. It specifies CSARVAGQYNEQFF.